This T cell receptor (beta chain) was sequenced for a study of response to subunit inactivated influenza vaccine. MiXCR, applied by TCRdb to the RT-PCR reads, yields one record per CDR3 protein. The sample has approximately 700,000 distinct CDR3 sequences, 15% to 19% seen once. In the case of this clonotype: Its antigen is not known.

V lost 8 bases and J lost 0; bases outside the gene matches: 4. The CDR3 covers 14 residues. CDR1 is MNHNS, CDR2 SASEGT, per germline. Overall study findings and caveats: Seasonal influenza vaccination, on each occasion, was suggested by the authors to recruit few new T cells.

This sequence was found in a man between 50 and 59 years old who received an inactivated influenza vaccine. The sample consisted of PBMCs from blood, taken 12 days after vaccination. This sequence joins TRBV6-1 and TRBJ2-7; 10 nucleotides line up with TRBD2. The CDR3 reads CASSSGGASYEQYF. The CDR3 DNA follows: TGTGCCAGCTCCAGCGGGGGGGCCTCCTACGAGCAGTACTTC.